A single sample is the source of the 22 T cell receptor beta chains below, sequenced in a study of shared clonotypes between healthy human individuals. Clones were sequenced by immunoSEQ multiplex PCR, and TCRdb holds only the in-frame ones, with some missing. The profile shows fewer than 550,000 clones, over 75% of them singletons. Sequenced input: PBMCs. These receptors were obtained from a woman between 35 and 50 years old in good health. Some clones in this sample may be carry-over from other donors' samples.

The CDR3 coding sequence is TGTGCCAGCTCAACTGGTGCAAACATTCAGTACTTC. Translated: CASSTGANIQYF. The rearrangement links TRBV18 to TRBJ2-4; no definite D call. V shed 5 bases and J shed 6 bases, with 8 bases lying between them. In germline, CDR1 is KGHSH, CDR2 LQKENI. The CDR3 contains 12 residues.

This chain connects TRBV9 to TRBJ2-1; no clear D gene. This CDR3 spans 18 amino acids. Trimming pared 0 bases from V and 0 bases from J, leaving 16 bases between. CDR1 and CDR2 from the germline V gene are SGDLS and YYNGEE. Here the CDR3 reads CASSVEEDGWSSYNEQFF. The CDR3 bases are TGTGCCAGCAGCGTAGAAGAAGACGGTTGGAGCTCCTACAATGAGCAGTTCTTC.

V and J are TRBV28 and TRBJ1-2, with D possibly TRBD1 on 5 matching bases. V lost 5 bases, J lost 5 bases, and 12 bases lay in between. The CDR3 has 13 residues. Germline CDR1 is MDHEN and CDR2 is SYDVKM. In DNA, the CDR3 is TGTGCCAGCAGTCCACAGGACTTATATGGCTACACCTTC. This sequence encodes CASSPQDLYGYTF.

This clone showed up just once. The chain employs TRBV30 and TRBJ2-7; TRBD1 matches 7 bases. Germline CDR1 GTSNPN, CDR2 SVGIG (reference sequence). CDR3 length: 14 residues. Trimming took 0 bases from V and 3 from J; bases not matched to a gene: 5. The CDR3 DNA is TGTGCCTGGAGTGTGGGAGACAGGGACTACGAGCAGTACTTC. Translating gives CAWSVGDRDYEQYF.

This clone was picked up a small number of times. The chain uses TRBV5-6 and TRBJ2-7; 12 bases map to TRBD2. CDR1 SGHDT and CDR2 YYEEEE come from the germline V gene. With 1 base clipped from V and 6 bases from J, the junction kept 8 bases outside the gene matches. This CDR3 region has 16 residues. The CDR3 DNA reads TGTGCCAGCAGCTTGCGACTAGCGGGAGATGGAGGCGAGCAGTACTTC. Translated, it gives CASSLRLAGDGGEQYF.

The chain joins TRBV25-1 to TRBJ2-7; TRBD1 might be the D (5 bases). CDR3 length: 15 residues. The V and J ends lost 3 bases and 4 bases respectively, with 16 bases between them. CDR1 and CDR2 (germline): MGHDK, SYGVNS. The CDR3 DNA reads TGTGCCAGCAGTGACATGGGGCAGGCCCCTTACGAGCAGTACTTC. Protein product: CASSDMGQAPYEQYF.

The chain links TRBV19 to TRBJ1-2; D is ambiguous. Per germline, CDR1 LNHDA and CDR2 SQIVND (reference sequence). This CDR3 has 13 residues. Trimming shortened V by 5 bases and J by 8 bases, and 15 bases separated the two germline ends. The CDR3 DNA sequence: TGTGCCAGTAGTTTCGGTGGGGAGAAGGGCTACACCTTC. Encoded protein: CASSFGGEKGYTF.

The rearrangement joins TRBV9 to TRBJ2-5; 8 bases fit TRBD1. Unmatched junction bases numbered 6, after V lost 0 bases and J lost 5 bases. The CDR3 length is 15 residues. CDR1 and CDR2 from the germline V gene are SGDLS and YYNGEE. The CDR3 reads CASSVGRGRTETQYF. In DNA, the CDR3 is TGTGCCAGCAGCGTAGGCAGGGGGCGGACGGAGACCCAGTACTTC.

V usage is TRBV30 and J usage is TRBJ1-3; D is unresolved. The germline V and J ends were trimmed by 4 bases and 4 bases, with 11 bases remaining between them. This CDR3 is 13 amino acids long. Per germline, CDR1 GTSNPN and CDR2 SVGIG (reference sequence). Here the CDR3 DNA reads TGTGCCTGGATTGGGCAGCTAGGAAACACCATATATTTT. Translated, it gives CAWIGQLGNTIYF.

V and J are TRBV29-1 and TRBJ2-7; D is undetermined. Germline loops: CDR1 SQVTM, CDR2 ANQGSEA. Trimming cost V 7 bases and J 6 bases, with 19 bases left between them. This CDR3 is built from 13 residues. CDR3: CSAGWTERREQYF. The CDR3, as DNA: TGCAGCGCCGGATGGACGGAAAGGCGCGAGCAGTACTTC.

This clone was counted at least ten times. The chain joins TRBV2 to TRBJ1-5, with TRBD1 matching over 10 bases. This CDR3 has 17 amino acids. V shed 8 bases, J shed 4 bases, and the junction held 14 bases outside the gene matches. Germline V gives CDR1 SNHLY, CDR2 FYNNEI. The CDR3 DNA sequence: TGTGCCAGCCGATGGGGCCCCGACAGGGGGCCAAATCAGCCCCAGCATTTT. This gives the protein CASRWGPDRGPNQPQHF.

The CDR3 loop reads CASSIRTIDGELFF. The CDR3 bases are TGTGCCAGCAGCATTCGGACAATCGACGGGGAGCTGTTTTTT. V is TRBV9 and J is TRBJ2-2; D possibly corresponds to TRBD1 (5 bases). The germline gives CDR1 SGDLS, CDR2 YYNGEE. Trimming removed 4 bases from V and 7 bases from J, with 14 bases in between. The CDR3 has 14 amino acids.

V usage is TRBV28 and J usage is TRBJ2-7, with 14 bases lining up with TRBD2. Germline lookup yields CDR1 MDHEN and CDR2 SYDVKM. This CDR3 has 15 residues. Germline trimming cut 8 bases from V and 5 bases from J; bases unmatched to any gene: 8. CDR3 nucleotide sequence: TGTGCCAGCGGGACTAGCGGGAGTTCGATTCACGAGCAGTACTTC. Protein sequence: CASGTSGSSIHEQYF.

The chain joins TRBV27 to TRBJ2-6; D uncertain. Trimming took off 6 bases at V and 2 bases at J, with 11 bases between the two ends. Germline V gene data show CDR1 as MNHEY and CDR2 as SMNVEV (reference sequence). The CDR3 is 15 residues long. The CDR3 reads CASSHRLTGANVLTF. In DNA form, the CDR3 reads TGTGCCAGCAGCCACCGCTTGACTGGGGCCAACGTCCTGACTTTC.

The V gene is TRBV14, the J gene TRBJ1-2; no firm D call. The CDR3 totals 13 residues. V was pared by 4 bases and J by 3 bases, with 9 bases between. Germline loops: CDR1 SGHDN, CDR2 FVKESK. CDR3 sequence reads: CASSPQIYYGYTF. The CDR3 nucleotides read TGTGCCAGCAGCCCACAGATATACTATGGCTACACCTTC.

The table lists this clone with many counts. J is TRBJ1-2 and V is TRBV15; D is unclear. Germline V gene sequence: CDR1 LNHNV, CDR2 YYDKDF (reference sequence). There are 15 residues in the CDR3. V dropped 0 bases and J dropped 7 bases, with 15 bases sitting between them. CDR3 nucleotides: TGTGCCACCAGCAGAGATCGTGCGTCTGTTGTTGGCTACACCTTC. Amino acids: CATSRDRASVVGYTF.

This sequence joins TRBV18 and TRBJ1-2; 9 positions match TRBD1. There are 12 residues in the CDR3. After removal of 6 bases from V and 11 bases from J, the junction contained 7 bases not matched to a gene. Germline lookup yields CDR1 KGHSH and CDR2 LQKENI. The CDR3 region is CASSPEGQGYTF. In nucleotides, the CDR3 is TGTGCCAGCTCGCCAGAAGGACAGGGGTACACCTTC.

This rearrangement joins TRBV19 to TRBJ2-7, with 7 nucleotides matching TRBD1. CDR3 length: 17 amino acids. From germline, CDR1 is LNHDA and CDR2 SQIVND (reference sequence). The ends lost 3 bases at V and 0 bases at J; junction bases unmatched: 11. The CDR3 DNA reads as TGTGCCAGTAGTATGATCGCGAGGACAGGCGACTCCTACGAGCAGTACTTC. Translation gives CASSMIARTGDSYEQYF. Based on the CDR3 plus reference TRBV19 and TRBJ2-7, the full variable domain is DGGITQSPKYLFRKEGQNVTLSCEQNLNHDAMYWYRQDPGQGLRLIYYSQIVNDFQKGDIAEGYSVSREKKESFPLTVTSAQKNPTAFYLCASSMIARTGDSYEQYFGPGTRLTVT.

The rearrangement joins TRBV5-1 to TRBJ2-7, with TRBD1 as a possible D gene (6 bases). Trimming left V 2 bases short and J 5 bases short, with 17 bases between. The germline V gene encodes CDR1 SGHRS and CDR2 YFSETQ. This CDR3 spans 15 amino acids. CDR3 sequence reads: CASSLQGTERDEQYF. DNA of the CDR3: TGCGCCAGCAGCTTACAGGGTACTGAGAGAGACGAGCAGTACTTC.

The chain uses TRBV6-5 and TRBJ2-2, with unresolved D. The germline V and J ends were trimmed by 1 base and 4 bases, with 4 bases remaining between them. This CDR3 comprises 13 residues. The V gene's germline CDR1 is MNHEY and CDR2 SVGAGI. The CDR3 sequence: CASSYLGTGELFF. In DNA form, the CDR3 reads TGTGCCAGCAGTTACTTAGGCACCGGGGAGCTGTTTTTT.

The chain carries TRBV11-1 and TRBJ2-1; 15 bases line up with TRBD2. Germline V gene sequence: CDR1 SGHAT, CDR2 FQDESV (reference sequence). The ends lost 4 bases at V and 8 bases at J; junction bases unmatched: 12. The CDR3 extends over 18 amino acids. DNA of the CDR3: TGTGCCAGCAGCTCACGGACTAGCGGGAGGGCCTTTGTCTATGAGCAGTTCTTC. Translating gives CASSSRTSGRAFVYEQFF.

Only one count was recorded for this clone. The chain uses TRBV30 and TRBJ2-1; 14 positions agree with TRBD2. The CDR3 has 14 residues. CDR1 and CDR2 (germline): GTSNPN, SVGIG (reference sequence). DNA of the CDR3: TGTACCGGGACTAGCGGGAGACGTCGTAATGAGCAGTTCTTC. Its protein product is CTGTSGRRRNEQFF.